This T cell receptor (beta chain) was profiled in a study of shared clonotypes between healthy human individuals. Study-wide points: It was the few donors that limited the genetic and exposure-history diversity represented. Clonotypes which were not shared had lower generation probabilities than clonotypes that all four donors shared. Collection of samples was limited to blood; tissue repertoires likely differ.

Assay execution took place at the deep level. Repertoires were generated with immunoSEQ multiplex PCR, while TCRdb's copy carries only in-frame clones and drops some. Of 1,500,000 or so clones in the sample, approximately 96% were seen once. On this clone: Antigen specificity is unknown.

CDR3 length: 15 amino acids. Trimming at V came to 6 bases and at J to 4 bases, leaving 7 bases not matched to a gene. Germline CDR1 is MNHEY and CDR2 is SVGAGI. The sequenced material came from naive CD4+ T cells sorted from blood. Subset reported: CD45RA+ positively selected. This chain links TRBV6-5 with TRBJ2-3, with 10 bases that match TRBD2. The sequence was collected from a man younger than 45 in good health. Written as DNA, the CDR3 is TGTGCCAGCAGACTTAGCGGGAGGATCGCAGATACGCAGTATTTT. Encoded protein: CASRLSGRIADTQYF.